Shown below are 19 T cell receptor beta chains from a single sample sequenced in a study of T cell repertoires in ileal Crohn's disease. Time point in this sample: proximal margin of the surgical specimen (macroscopically non-inflamed). The method was immunoSEQ multiplex PCR; TCRdb's version includes in-frame clones alone and lacks a portion of them. The table shows a few thousand clones, with around 79% occurring only once. Specimen: ileal tissue. The origin of the receptors is an adult with Crohn's disease.

CDR3 sequence (DNA): TGTGCCAGCAGCTTCTTGGGTCCTAGCTCCTACAATGAGCAGTTCTTC. It is translated as CASSFLGPSSYNEQFF. V is TRBV7-8 and J is TRBJ2-1; D is uncertain. This CDR3 has 16 amino acids. The germline V gene has CDR1 SGHVS and CDR2 FQNEAQ. The V and J ends lost 3 bases and 0 bases respectively, with 12 bases between them. The full variable domain, its missing parts supplied by reference TRBV7-8 and TRBJ2-1, is GAGVSQSPRYKVAKRGQDVALRCDPISGHVSLFWYQQALGQGPEFLTYFQNEAQLDKSGLPSDRFFAERPEGSVSTLKIQRTQQEDSAVYLCASSFLGPSSYNEQFFGPGTRLTVL.

This clone counts as large. The rearrangement joins TRBV11-2 to TRBJ1-2; tentatively, D is TRBD1 (5 bases). The CDR3 covers 14 residues. Germline V gene sequence: CDR1 SGHAT, CDR2 FQNNGV. V was pared by 1 base and J by 5 bases, with 11 bases between. CDR3 coding DNA: TGTGCCAGCAGCTTAGGCTCGAAGGGGTATGGCTACACCTTC. Translating it yields CASSLGSKGYGYTF. The entire variable domain, with the rest obtained from reference TRBV11-2 and TRBJ1-2, is as follows: EAGVAQSPRYKIIEKRQSVAFWCNPISGHATLYWYQQILGQGPKLLIQFQNNGVVDDSQLPKDRFSAERLKGVDSTLKIQPAKLEDSAVYLCASSLGSKGYGYTFGSGTRLTVV.

The chain uses TRBV7-8 and TRBJ1-5, with 9 bases identical to TRBD1. The CDR3 contains 16 residues. After removal of 3 bases from V and 5 bases from J, the junction contained 8 bases not matched to a gene. Germline CDR1 SGHVS, CDR2 FQNEAQ. CDR3 sequence reads: CASSLAINRGHQPQHF. The CDR3 nucleotides are TGTGCCAGCAGCTTGGCCATAAACAGGGGGCATCAGCCCCAGCATTTT. Variable domain in full (rest from reference TRBV7-8 and TRBJ1-5): GAGVSQSPRYKVAKRGQDVALRCDPISGHVSLFWYQQALGQGPEFLTYFQNEAQLDKSGLPSDRFFAERPEGSVSTLKIQRTQQEDSAVYLCASSLAINRGHQPQHFGDGTRLSIL.

A few counts support this clone. The chain is built from TRBV2 and TRBJ2-3; TRBD1 aligns across 9 bases. This CDR3 has 15 amino acids. Trimming took 6 bases from V and 6 from J; bases not matched to a gene: 10. Germline CDR1 SNHLY, CDR2 FYNNEI. The CDR3 nucleotides read TGTGCCAGCAGCCTTAGACAGGGGGGTTGGGATACGCAGTATTTT. Its translation: CASSLRQGGWDTQYF.

The chain combines TRBV9 with TRBJ1-6; D is possibly TRBD1 (5 bases). Trimming took 1 base from V and 6 from J, leaving 14 bases between them. The CDR3 is 16 amino acids. The V gene's germline CDR1 is SGDLS and CDR2 YYNGEE. The CDR3 loop reads CASSVLAGTTNSPLHF. For the CDR3, the DNA is TGTGCCAGCAGCGTATTAGCGGGGACGACTAATTCACCCCTCCACTTT.

There are a few counts of this clone. The chain links TRBV9 to TRBJ1-2; 8 bases fit TRBD1. The germline V gene encodes CDR1 SGDLS and CDR2 YYNGEE. With 3 bases clipped from V and 7 bases from J, the junction kept 5 bases outside the gene matches. The CDR3 loop spans 13 amino acids. The CDR3 sequence: CASSALTGGGYTF. The CDR3 DNA sequence: TGTGCCAGCAGCGCGCTCACAGGGGGTGGCTACACCTTC.

This chain links TRBV5-1 with TRBJ1-6; TRBD1 aligns across 9 bases. CDR1 and CDR2 from the germline V gene are SGHRS and YFSETQ. V was clipped by 2 bases and J by 10 bases; unmatched bases: 7. The CDR3 sequence is 15 residues long. CDR3 protein: CASSLGTGSGSPLHF. CDR3 DNA sequence: TGCGCCAGCAGCTTAGGGACAGGGAGCGGCTCACCCCTCCACTTT.

The chain uses TRBV2 and TRBJ1-1; no clear D. The V and J ends lost 6 bases and 1 base respectively, with 0 bases between them. The CDR3 consists of 10 residues. Germline V gene data show CDR1 as SNHLY and CDR2 as FYNNEI. The chain's CDR3 is CASRNTEAFF. The DNA for the CDR3 is TGTGCCAGCAGGAACACTGAAGCTTTCTTT.

The chain couples TRBV5-1 to TRBJ1-5, with D perhaps TRBD1 (5 bases). Germline assignment: CDR1 SGHRS and CDR2 YFSETQ. This CDR3 region has 15 residues. Trimming shortened V by 0 bases and J by 3 bases, and 10 bases separated the two germline ends. The chain's CDR3 is CASSLEGAYNQPQHF. For the CDR3, the DNA is TGCGCCAGCAGCTTGGAAGGGGCTTACAATCAGCCCCAGCATTTT.

The rearrangement joins TRBV5-1 to TRBJ2-7; D remains unclear. Germline assignment: CDR1 SGHRS and CDR2 YFSETQ. The CDR3 spans 16 residues. V lost 5 bases to trimming and J lost 2 bases, with 20 bases between them. The CDR3 loop is CASRTSANRNTYEQYF. CDR3 nucleotides: TGCGCCAGCAGGACGAGCGCGAACAGAAACACCTACGAGCAGTACTTC.

This rearrangement joins TRBV2 to TRBJ2-5, with TRBD2 matching over 11 bases. CDR3 size: 16 residues. Germline V lookup: CDR1 SNHLY, CDR2 FYNNEI. V was clipped by 4 bases and J by 2 bases; unmatched bases: 6. The CDR3 DNA reads as TGTGCCAGCAGTGCTCCCACTAGCGGGAGACAAGAGACCCAGTACTTC. Protein product: CASSAPTSGRQETQYF.

This clone was observed a few times. The V and J genes are TRBV5-1 and TRBJ1-1; unclear D gene. The germline CDR1 and CDR2 sequences are SGHRS and YFSETQ. V shed 0 bases and J shed 4 bases, with 7 bases lying between them. The length of the CDR3 is 13 residues. In DNA form, the CDR3 reads TGCGCCAGCAGCTTGGAGGTGTTCACTGAAGCTTTCTTT. Protein: CASSLEVFTEAFF.

CDR3 protein: CASWDRPSYNEQFF. The CDR3 bases are TGTGCCAGCTGGGACAGGCCTTCCTACAATGAGCAGTTCTTC. J is TRBJ2-1 and V is TRBV6-5, with TRBD1 matching over 8 bases. The V gene's germline CDR1 is MNHEY and CDR2 SVGAGI. J gave up 1 base and V 8 bases, and 4 bases lay outside the gene matches. The CDR3 is 14 residues long.

This chain connects TRBV7-2 to TRBJ2-7, with 12 bases that match TRBD2. From germline, CDR1 is SGHTA and CDR2 FQGNSA. J gave up 3 bases and V 2 bases, and 8 bases lay outside the gene matches. The CDR3 is 17 residues long. The CDR3 nucleotides read TGTGCCAGCAGCTTACTAGCGGGGGGGCCGTATTTCTACGAGCAGTACTTC. This gives the protein CASSLLAGGPYFYEQYF.

The gene calls are TRBV5-4 and TRBJ2-7; 10 bases are a match to TRBD1. CDR3 length equals 16 residues. Germline V gene data show CDR1 as SGHNT and CDR2 as YYREEE (reference sequence). Trimming at V came to 3 bases and at J to 6 bases, leaving 12 bases not matched to a gene. The CDR3 reads CASSSTGGGQWSEQYF. CDR3 in DNA: TGTGCCAGCAGCTCGACAGGGGGCGGACAGTGGAGCGAGCAGTACTTC.

V usage is TRBV5-1 and J usage is TRBJ1-1; no reliable D call. Germline CDR1 reads SGHRS; CDR2 reads YFSETQ. CDR3 length: 14 residues. Trimming removed 0 bases at V and 0 bases at J, with 6 bases between. The CDR3 here is CASSLDTLNTEAFF. The CDR3 DNA follows: TGCGCCAGCAGCTTGGACACTTTGAACACTGAAGCTTTCTTT.

V usage is TRBV2 and J usage is TRBJ1-1; D is unclear. The germline gives CDR1 SNHLY, CDR2 FYNNEI. Between the trimmed V and J ends, which lost 8 bases and 8 bases, there was a span of 15 bases. The CDR3 is 12 residues long. The CDR3 sequence: CASLRTLAEAFF. The CDR3 nucleotides are TGTGCCAGCCTCCGGACCTTAGCAGAAGCTTTCTTT.

This clone has only a few counts. This sequence joins TRBV2 and TRBJ2-5; the D gene is possibly TRBD2 (5 bases). Deletions cut 6 bases from V and 7 bases from J, with 9 bases between. Per germline, CDR1 SNHLY and CDR2 FYNNEI. The CDR3 is 11 residues long. The CDR3 region has the DNA TGTGCCAGCAGCAGAGCGGTGACCCAGTACTTC. Protein product: CASSRAVTQYF.

The rearrangement uses TRBV6-4 and TRBJ2-3; 8 nucleotides agree with TRBD2. The CDR3 runs to 16 residues. Germline CDR1 reads MRHNA; CDR2 reads SNTAGT. V trimming: 0 bases; J trimming: 5 bases; junction bases outside the gene matches: 7. The CDR3 DNA is TGTGCCAGCAGTGACTCGTCCCGGGGGGGCCTAGATACGCAGTATTTT. Protein: CASSDSSRGGLDTQYF.